This entry concerns a single TCR beta chain. This entry is derived from a study of OX40 agonist ivuxolimab in advanced cancers. The data were produced by immunoSEQ multiplex PCR, yet TCRdb's version contains in-frame clones alone and is incomplete. The sample consists of approximately 47,000 clones, 88% of them appearing once. Germline CDR1 reads LGHNA; CDR2 reads YNFKEQ. Trimming removed 0 bases from V and 0 bases from J; junction bases left unmatched: 6. The CDR3 covers 17 residues. The rearrangement uses TRBV4-2 and TRBJ2-7; 9 bases fit TRBD2. Sequenced here: CD4+ or CD8+ T cells sorted from blood, sampled in a trial of the OX40 agonist ivuxolimab. This clonotype was obtained from an adult with an advanced solid tumor such as melanoma, head and neck, liver or kidney cancer. In DNA, the CDR3 is TGTGCCAGCAGCCAAGACCCGACTAGCGGTAGCTCCTACGAGCAGTACTTC. As protein: CASSQDPTSGSSYEQYF.